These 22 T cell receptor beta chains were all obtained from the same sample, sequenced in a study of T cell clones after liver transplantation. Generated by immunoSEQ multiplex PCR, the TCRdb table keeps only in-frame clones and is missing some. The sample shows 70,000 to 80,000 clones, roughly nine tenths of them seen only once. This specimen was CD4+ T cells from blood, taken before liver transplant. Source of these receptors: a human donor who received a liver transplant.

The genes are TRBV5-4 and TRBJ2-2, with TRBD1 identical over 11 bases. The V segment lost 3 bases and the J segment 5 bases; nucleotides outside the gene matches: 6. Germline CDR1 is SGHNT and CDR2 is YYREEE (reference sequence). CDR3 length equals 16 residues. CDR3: CASSSGQGALTGELFF. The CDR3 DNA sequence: TGTGCCAGCAGCTCCGGACAGGGGGCGCTTACCGGGGAGCTGTTTTTT.

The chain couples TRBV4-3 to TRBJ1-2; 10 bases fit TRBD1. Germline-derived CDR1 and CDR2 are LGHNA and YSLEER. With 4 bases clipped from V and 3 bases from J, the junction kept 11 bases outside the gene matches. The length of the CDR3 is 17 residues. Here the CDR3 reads CASSPRDRGYDDYGYTF. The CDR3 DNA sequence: TGCGCCAGCAGCCCCCGGGACAGGGGATACGATGACTATGGCTACACCTTC.

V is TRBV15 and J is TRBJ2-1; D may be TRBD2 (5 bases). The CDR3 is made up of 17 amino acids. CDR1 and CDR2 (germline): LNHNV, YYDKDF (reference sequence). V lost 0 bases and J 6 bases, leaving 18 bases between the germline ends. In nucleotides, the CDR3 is TGTGCCACCAGCAGAGAATTCCTCGCTAGCAGCGCCAATGAGCAGTTCTTC. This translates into CATSREFLASSANEQFF.

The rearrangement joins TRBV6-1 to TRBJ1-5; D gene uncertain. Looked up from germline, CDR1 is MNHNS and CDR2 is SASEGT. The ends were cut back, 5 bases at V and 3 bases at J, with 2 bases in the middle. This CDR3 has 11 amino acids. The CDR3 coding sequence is TGTGCCAGCAGTAACAATCAGCCCCAGCATTTT. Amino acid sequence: CASSNNQPQHF.

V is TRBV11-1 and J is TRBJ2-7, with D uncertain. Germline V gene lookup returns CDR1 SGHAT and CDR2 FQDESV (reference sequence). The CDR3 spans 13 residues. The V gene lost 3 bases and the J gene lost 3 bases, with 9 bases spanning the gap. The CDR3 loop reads CASSLMVGYEQYF. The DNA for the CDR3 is TGTGCCAGCAGCTTGATGGTAGGCTACGAGCAGTACTTC.

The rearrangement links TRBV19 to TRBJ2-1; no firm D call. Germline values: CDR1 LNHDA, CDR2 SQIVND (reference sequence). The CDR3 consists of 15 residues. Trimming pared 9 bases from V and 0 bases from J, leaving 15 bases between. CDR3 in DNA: TGTGCCAGCGATTTTGGACCCGGCTCCTACAATGAGCAGTTCTTC. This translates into CASDFGPGSYNEQFF.

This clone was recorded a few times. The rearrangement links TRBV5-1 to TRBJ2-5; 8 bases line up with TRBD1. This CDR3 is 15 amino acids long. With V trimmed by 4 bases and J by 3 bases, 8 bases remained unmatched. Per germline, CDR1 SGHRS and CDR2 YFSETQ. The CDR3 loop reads CASSPGTGTEETQYF. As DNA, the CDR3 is TGCGCCAGCAGCCCAGGGACAGGTACGGAAGAGACCCAGTACTTC.

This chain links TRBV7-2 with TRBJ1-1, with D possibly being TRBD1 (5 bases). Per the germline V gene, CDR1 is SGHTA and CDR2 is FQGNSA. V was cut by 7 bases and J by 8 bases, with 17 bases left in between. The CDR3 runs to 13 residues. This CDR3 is CASKQELGREAFF. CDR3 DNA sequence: TGTGCCAGCAAACAGGAGTTGGGACGGGAAGCTTTCTTT.

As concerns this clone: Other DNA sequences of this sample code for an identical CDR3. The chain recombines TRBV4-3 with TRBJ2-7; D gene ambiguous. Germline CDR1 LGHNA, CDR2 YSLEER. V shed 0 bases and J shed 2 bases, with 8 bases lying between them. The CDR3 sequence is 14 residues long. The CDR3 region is CASSQELGPYEQYF. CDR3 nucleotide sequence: TGCGCCAGCAGCCAAGAGCTGGGTCCCTACGAGCAGTACTTC.

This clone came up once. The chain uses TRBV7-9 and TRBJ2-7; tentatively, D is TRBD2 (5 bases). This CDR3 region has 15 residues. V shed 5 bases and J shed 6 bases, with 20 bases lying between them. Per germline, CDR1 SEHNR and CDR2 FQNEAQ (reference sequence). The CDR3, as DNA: TGTGCCAGCAGCGCCACCCCTGCGAGGGAAGGCGAGCAGTACTTC. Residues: CASSATPAREGEQYF.

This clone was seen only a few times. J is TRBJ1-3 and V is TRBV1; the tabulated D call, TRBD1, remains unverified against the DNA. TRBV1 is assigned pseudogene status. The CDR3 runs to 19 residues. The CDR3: CTSSQDQENRGRTGNTIYF. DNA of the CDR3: TGCACCAGCAGCCAAGATCAGGAGAACAGGGGGCGGACTGGAAACACCATATATTTT.

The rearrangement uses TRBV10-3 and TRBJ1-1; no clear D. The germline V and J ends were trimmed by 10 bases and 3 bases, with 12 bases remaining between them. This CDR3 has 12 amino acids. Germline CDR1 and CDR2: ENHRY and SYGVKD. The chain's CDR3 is CATSGVDTEAFF. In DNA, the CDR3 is TGTGCCACCTCGGGTGTGGACACTGAAGCTTTCTTT.

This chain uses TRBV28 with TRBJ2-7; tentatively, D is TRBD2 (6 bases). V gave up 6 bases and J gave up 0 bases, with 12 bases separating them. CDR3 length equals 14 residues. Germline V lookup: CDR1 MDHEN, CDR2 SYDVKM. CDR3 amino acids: CASRGGTTSYEQYF. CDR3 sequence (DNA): TGTGCCAGCAGAGGAGGGACCACCTCCTACGAGCAGTACTTC.

CDR3 nucleotides: TGCAGCGTTGAATCGGGCGGAGGGACCCAGTACTTC. Amino acid sequence: CSVESGGGTQYF. This chain joins TRBV29-1 and TRBJ2-5; tentatively, D is TRBD2 (5 bases). V lost 2 bases to trimming and J lost 7 bases, with 11 bases between them. The CDR3 covers 12 residues. The germline CDR1 and CDR2 sequences are SQVTM and ANQGSEA.

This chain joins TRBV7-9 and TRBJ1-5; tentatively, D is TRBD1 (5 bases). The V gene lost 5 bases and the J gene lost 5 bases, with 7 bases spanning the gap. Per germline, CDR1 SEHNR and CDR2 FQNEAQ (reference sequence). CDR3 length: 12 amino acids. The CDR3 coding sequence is TGTGCCAGCAGCCCGGGGGATCAGCCCCAGCATTTT. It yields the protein CASSPGDQPQHF.

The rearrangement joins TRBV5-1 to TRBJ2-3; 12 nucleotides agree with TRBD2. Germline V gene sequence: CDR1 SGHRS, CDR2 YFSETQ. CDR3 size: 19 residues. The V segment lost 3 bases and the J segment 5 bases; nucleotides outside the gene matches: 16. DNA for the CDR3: TGCGCCAGCAGCTCGGCTGGACTAGCGGGACGCCCTAGGGGAGATACGCAGTATTTT. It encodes CASSSAGLAGRPRGDTQYF.

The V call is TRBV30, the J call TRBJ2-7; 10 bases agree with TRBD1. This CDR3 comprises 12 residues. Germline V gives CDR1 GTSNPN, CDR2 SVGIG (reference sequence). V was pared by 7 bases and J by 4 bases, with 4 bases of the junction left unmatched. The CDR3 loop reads CASTGGGYEQYF. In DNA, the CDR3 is TGTGCCTCGACAGGGGGCGGGTACGAGCAGTACTTC.

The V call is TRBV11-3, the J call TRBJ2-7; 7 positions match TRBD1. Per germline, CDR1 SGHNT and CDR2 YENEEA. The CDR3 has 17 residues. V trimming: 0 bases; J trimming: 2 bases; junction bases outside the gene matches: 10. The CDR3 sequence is CASSLEGGRKTPYEQYF. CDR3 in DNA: TGTGCCAGCAGCTTAGAAGGGGGCAGGAAAACACCCTACGAGCAGTACTTC.

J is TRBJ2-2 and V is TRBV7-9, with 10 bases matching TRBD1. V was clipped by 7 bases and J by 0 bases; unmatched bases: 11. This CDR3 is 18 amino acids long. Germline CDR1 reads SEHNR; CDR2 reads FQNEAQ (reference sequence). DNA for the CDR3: TGTGCCAGCATCCAATCCGGGACAGGGGTTACGAACACCGGGGAGCTGTTTTTT. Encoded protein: CASIQSGTGVTNTGELFF.

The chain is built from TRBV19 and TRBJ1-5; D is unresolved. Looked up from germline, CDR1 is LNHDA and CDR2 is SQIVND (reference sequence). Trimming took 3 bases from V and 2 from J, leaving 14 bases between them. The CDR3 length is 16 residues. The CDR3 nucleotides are TGTGCCAGTAGTATTCGCCGAGGTTCGGGCAATCAGCCCCAGCATTTT. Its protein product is CASSIRRGSGNQPQHF.

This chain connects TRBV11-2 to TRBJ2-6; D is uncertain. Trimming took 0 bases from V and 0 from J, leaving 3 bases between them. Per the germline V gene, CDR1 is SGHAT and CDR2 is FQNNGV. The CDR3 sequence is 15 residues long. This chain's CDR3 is CASSLDFSGANVLTF. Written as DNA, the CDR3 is TGTGCCAGCAGCTTAGATTTCTCTGGGGCCAACGTCCTGACTTTC.

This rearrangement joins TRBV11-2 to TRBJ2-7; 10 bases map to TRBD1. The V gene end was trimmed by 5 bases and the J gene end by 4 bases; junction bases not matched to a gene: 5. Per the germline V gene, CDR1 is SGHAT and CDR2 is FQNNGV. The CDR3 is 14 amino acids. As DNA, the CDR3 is TGTGCCAGCAGCCTGGGACAGGGGAGATACGAGCAGTACTTC. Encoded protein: CASSLGQGRYEQYF.